The clone carrying this T cell receptor beta chain came up many times. Its matching antigen is unknown. Active moderate-to-severe ophthalmopathy, Clinical Activity Score at least 3, NOSPECS at least 4, under 3 months' duration. The study excluded patients with uncontrolled infection, other autoimmune disease, pregnancy or lactation. The source material, RNA transcripts, was used to amplify TCR beta CDR3 regions. First-round RT-PCR with HTBI primers amplified the TCR CDR3 region. TCRdb reprocessed the multiplex PCR reads with MiXCR, giving one entry per CDR3 protein. The sample carries roughly 380,000 distinct CDR3 sequences, around 18% recorded once. The sample is drawn from a study of T cells in Graves' hyperthyroidism and ophthalmopathy. Study-wide findings and caveats: A 13 V-J model separated ophthalmopathy from stable hyperthyroidism. Most thyroid-expanded clonotypes above 0.001 were also found in blood.

Germline assignment: CDR1 DFQATT and CDR2 SNEGSKA (reference sequence). The CDR3 is 14 residues long. Trimming took off 3 bases at V and 5 bases at J, with 16 bases between the two ends. The sequence was collected from a middle-aged woman with Graves' ophthalmopathy. The sequenced material came from blood. The chain has TRBV20-1 and TRBJ1-1; TRBD1 might be the D (6 bases). This CDR3 is CSASAVRGKTEAFF. CDR3 nucleotide sequence: TGCAGTGCTAGTGCGGTGAGGGGGAAGACTGAAGCTTTCTTT.